Each of the 17 T cell receptor beta chains below was sequenced from the same sample in a study of blood T cell repertoires in COVID-19. Only in-frame clones appear in the TCRdb table, and some are missing; sequencing was by immunoSEQ multiplex PCR. The sample holds about 88,000 clones; approximately 81% are singletons and the top ten take more than 14%. Sequencing used peripheral blood. The receptors stem from a woman aged 70-85 years with acute or convalescent COVID-19.

This rearrangement joins TRBV20-1 to TRBJ1-1, with 9 bases that match TRBD1. Trimming took 3 bases from V and 8 from J; bases not matched to a gene: 1. The length of the CDR3 is 11 residues. Germline CDR1 and CDR2: DFQATT and SNEGSKA (reference sequence). The CDR3 coding sequence is TGCAGTGCTAGGACAGGGGGAGAAGCTTTCTTT. Translating it yields CSARTGGEAFF.

J is TRBJ2-1 and V is TRBV2; D is perhaps TRBD2 (5 bases). V was clipped by 6 bases and J by 0 bases, with 15 bases between them. The germline V gene encodes CDR1 SNHLY and CDR2 FYNNEI. The length of the CDR3 is 16 residues. Here the CDR3 reads CASRALSGSSYNEQFF. In DNA, the CDR3 is TGTGCCAGCAGAGCACTCAGCGGTAGCTCCTACAATGAGCAGTTCTTC.

V and J are TRBV9 and TRBJ1-1; tentative D call: TRBD1 (5 bases). The CDR3 runs 15 residues. Trimming stripped 0 bases from V and 5 bases from J, with 14 bases between. Germline V gene sequence: CDR1 SGDLS, CDR2 YYNGEE. The CDR3 loop reads CASSVGGQGRTEAFF. In nucleotides, the CDR3 is TGTGCCAGCAGCGTAGGAGGTCAGGGTCGGACTGAAGCTTTCTTT.

V gene TRBV2 combines with J gene TRBJ1-6; possible D gene TRBD1, 5 bases. V dropped 6 bases and J dropped 8 bases, with 14 bases sitting between them. The CDR3 runs 14 residues. Looked up from germline, CDR1 is SNHLY and CDR2 is FYNNEI. CDR3 sequence: CASSGRERDSPLHF. The CDR3 region has the DNA TGTGCCAGCAGCGGCAGGGAGCGGGATTCACCCCTCCACTTT.

The chain couples TRBV9 to TRBJ2-5, with a tentative D call TRBD2 (7 bases). The CDR3 length is 14 residues. Germline-derived CDR1 and CDR2 are SGDLS and YYNGEE. Trimming left V 4 bases short and J 1 base short, with 11 bases between. CDR3 coding DNA: TGTGCCAGCAGCTTAGGGGGGGGCCAAGAGACCCAGTACTTC. It encodes CASSLGGGQETQYF.

The rearrangement uses TRBV24-1 and TRBJ2-3, with 9 positions matching TRBD2. The CDR3 runs to 15 residues. Per the germline V gene, CDR1 is KGHDR and CDR2 is SFDVKD. V lost 5 bases and J lost 1; bases outside the gene matches: 3. The CDR3 DNA reads TGTGCCACCAGTGGTAGCGGGAGAGGCACAGATACGCAGTATTTT. Translated, it gives CATSGSGRGTDTQYF.

The CDR3 nucleotides are TGTGCCAGCAGGAGACAGACAGGATTTACAGATACGCAGTATTTT. Residues: CASRRQTGFTDTQYF. The V call is TRBV21-1, the J call TRBJ2-3; the table's TRBD1 call for D was not verified on the DNA. TRBV21-1 is tagged as a pseudogene. This CDR3 has 15 amino acids.

This chain joins TRBV14 and TRBJ2-5, with 7 bases lining up with TRBD2. Trimming removed 0 bases from V and 5 bases from J; junction bases left unmatched: 9. Germline CDR1 SGHDN, CDR2 FVKESK. The length of the CDR3 is 16 residues. DNA of the CDR3: TGTGCCAGCAGCCAAGATTCCGGACTAGGATCGGAGACCCAGTACTTC. The encoded protein is CASSQDSGLGSETQYF.

The gene calls are TRBV5-1 and TRBJ1-5; D is ambiguous. CDR1 SGHRS and CDR2 YFSETQ come from the germline V gene. The CDR3 contains 13 residues. Trimming cost V 7 bases and J 6 bases, with 14 bases left between them. The CDR3 is CASREEDSQPQHF. The DNA for the CDR3 is TGCGCCAGCCGGGAGGAAGACTCTCAGCCCCAGCATTTT.

The CDR3 loop is CSVAGQINQPQHF. The CDR3 DNA follows: TGCAGCGTAGCAGGACAGATCAATCAGCCCCAGCATTTT. V is TRBV29-1 and J is TRBJ1-5, with D perhaps TRBD1 (6 bases). This CDR3 contains 13 residues. The V gene's germline CDR1 is SQVTM and CDR2 ANQGSEA. The V gene lost 6 bases and the J gene lost 3 bases, with 12 bases spanning the gap.

The V call is TRBV2, the J call TRBJ1-4, with TRBD1 as a possible D gene (6 bases). The germline V and J ends were trimmed by 6 bases and 7 bases, with 15 bases remaining between them. The CDR3 runs 14 residues. The V gene's germline CDR1 is SNHLY and CDR2 FYNNEI. In DNA form, the CDR3 reads TGTGCCAGCAGGAACCCGGGACACACTGAAAAACTGTTTTTT. It is translated as CASRNPGHTEKLFF.

The J gene is TRBJ2-1, the V gene TRBV7-2; D gene uncertain. Germline loops: CDR1 SGHTA, CDR2 FQGNSA. V lost 7 bases to trimming and J lost 10 bases, with 23 bases between them. The CDR3 has 15 residues. The CDR3 region has the DNA TGTGCCAGCATCCTTTCCCTCCTGACACACGGAGAGCAGTTCTTC. It yields the protein CASILSLLTHGEQFF.

The J gene is TRBJ2-2, the V gene TRBV18, with TRBD1 identical over 7 bases. After removal of 3 bases from V and 1 base from J, the junction contained 2 bases not matched to a gene. CDR1 is KGHSH and CDR2 is LQKENI in the germline V gene. The CDR3 loop spans 15 amino acids. CDR3 in DNA: TGTGCCAGCTCACCTGACAGGGTGAACACCGGGGAGCTGTTTTTT. It translates to CASSPDRVNTGELFF.

The chain carries TRBV6-4 and TRBJ2-7, with a weak D call TRBD2 (7 bases). Looked up from germline, CDR1 is MRHNA and CDR2 is SNTAGT. The V and J ends lost 7 bases and 3 bases respectively, with 19 bases between them. The CDR3 totals 15 residues. The CDR3, as DNA: TGTGCCAGCACCAAGGGGGGGGGACCTATCTACGAGCAGTACGTC. Translated, it gives CASTKGGGPIYEQYV.

The V call is TRBV28, the J call TRBJ1-4; TRBD1 matches at 7 bases. Trimming took 5 bases from V and 7 from J; bases not matched to a gene: 10. From germline, CDR1 is MDHEN and CDR2 SYDVKM. The CDR3 length is 15 residues. The CDR3 nucleotides are TGTGCCAGCAGTCCAACGACAGGGTCTGGTGAAAAACTGTTTTTT. Translating it yields CASSPTTGSGEKLFF.

The chain recombines TRBV7-9 with TRBJ1-4, with 7 nucleotides matching TRBD1. V dropped 5 bases and J dropped 4; count of bases not matched to a gene: 4. The CDR3 totals 14 residues. Per germline, CDR1 SEHNR and CDR2 FQNEAQ (reference sequence). Here the CDR3 DNA reads TGTGCCAGCAGCGCAGGGGGAGGTAATGAAAAACTGTTTTTT. Protein product: CASSAGGGNEKLFF.

This chain links TRBV3-1 (or the pseudogene TRBV3-2) with TRBJ1-5, with 7 positions matching TRBD1. Germline trimming cut 4 bases from V and 4 bases from J; bases unmatched to any gene: 1. There are 13 residues in the CDR3. Germline V gene data show CDR1 as LGHDT and CDR2 as YNNKEL (reference sequence). The CDR3 region is CASSRQGNQPQHF. In nucleotides, the CDR3 is TGTGCCAGCAGCCGACAGGGAAATCAGCCCCAGCATTTT.